These T cell receptor beta chains were read from a single sample in a study of early T cells in non-severe SARS-CoV-2 infection. TCRdb ran MiXCR on the 5' RACE reads and lists one entry per CDR3 protein. Of tens of thousands of distinct CDR3 sequences listed, less than 10% are singletons. Source: whole blood, taken at baseline. The receptors were sampled from an adult who was a healthcare worker with PCR-confirmed SARS-CoV-2 infection or an uninfected control (not recorded which). CDR3s include the opening cysteine and the closing phenylalanine or tryptophan. D genes are given only for firm matches. The size entry is marked missing in some rows and otherwise reads once, few, many or a size class.

size: few
D: TRBD2
J: TRBJ2-7
V: TRBV20-1
CDR3: CSARDQKRESYEQYF
DNA: TGCAGTGCTAGAGATCAAAAGCGGGAATCCTACGAGCAGTACTTC

size: few
D: .
J: TRBJ2-5
V: TRBV7-6
CDR3: CASSLADQETQYF
DNA: TGTGCCAGCAGTTTGGCAGACCAAGAGACCCAGTACTTC

size: .
D: .
J: TRBJ2-3
V: TRBV3-1
CDR3: CASSPDRQTQYF
DNA: TGTGCCAGCAGCCCCGACAGGCAAACGCAGTATTTT

size: few
D: .
J: TRBJ2-2
V: TRBV27
CDR3: CASGELFF
DNA: TGTGCCAGCGGGGAGCTGTTTTTT

size: many
D: .
J: TRBJ2-3
V: TRBV20-1
CDR3: CSASSGSTDTQYF
DNA: TGCAGTGCTTCCAGCGGGAGCACAGATACGCAGTATTTT

size: few
D: .
J: TRBJ2-5
V: TRBV5-5
CDR3: CASSTWTAQETQYF
DNA: TGTGCCAGCAGCACCTGGACGGCACAAGAGACCCAGTACTTC

size: few
D: TRBD1
J: TRBJ1-2
V: TRBV20-1
CDR3: CSALSGQGNYGYTF
DNA: TGCAGTGCCCTCTCGGGACAGGGTAACTATGGCTACACCTTC

size: .
D: TRBD2
J: TRBJ2-3
V: TRBV12-3/TRBV12-4
CDR3: CASSLMSGGTDTQYF
DNA: TGTGCCAGCAGTTTAATGAGCGGGGGCACAGATACGCAGTATTTT

size: .
D: TRBD1
J: TRBJ1-6
V: TRBV28
CDR3: CASSFPGGANSPLHF
DNA: TGTGCCAGCAGTTTCCCAGGGGGTGCCAATTCACCCCTCCACTTT

size: many
D: TRBD2
J: TRBJ2-2
V: TRBV6-5
CDR3: CASSYDTGTSGRFGELFF
DNA: TGTGCCAGCAGTTACGACACCGGGACTAGCGGGAGGTTTGGGGAGCTGTTTTTT

size: .
D: TRBD2
J: TRBJ2-1
V: TRBV3-1
CDR3: CASSQEAGGNNEQFF
DNA: TGTGCCAGCAGCCAAGAAGCGGGAGGCAACAATGAGCAGTTCTTC

size: many
D: .
J: TRBJ2-2
V: TRBV12-3/TRBV12-4
CDR3: CASISGNTGELFF
DNA: TGTGCCAGCATCTCGGGGAACACCGGGGAGCTGTTTTTT

size: .
D: TRBD1
J: TRBJ2-7
V: TRBV3-1
CDR3: CASSPGTGYEQYF
DNA: TGTGCCAGCAGCCCCGGGACAGGGTACGAGCAGTACTTC

size: few
D: TRBD1
J: TRBJ2-1
V: TRBV6-6
CDR3: CASSRTGGSNYEQFF
DNA: TGTGCCAGCAGCCGGACAGGGGGCTCGAACTATGAGCAGTTCTTC

size: .
D: .
J: TRBJ1-1
V: TRBV18
CDR3: CASSPDSTVPTEAFF
DNA: TGTGCCAGCTCGCCAGACTCGACAGTGCCCACTGAAGCTTTCTTT

size: many
D: .
J: TRBJ2-7
V: TRBV28
CDR3: CASRKGISYEQYF
DNA: TGTGCCAGCAGGAAGGGGATCTCCTACGAGCAGTACTTC

size: many
D: .
J: TRBJ2-5
V: TRBV2
CDR3: CASNRVGETQYF
DNA: TGTGCCAGCAACAGGGTTGGGGAGACCCAGTACTTC

size: few
D: .
J: TRBJ2-1
V: TRBV7-9
CDR3: CASSLGDEQFF
DNA: TGTGCCAGCAGCTTAGGAGATGAGCAGTTCTTC

size: few
D: TRBD1
J: TRBJ1-2
V: TRBV20-1
CDR3: CSAGGQGGYTF
DNA: TGCAGTGCTGGGGGACAGGGTGGCTACACCTTC

size: many
D: TRBD2
J: TRBJ2-3
V: TRBV7-6
CDR3: CASSLAWEGGTDTQYF
DNA: TGTGCCAGCAGCTTAGCGTGGGAGGGAGGCACAGATACGCAGTATTTT

size: .
D: .
J: TRBJ2-4
V: TRBV27
CDR3: CASSSTRESLAKNIQYF
DNA: TGTGCCAGCAGTTCTACCAGGGAGTCGTTAGCCAAAAACATTCAGTACTTC

size: .
D: .
J: TRBJ2-1
V: TRBV7-2
CDR3: CASSLLSEQFF
DNA: TGTGCCAGCAGCCTTCTTAGTGAGCAGTTCTTC

size: many
D: .
J: TRBJ2-7
V: TRBV18
CDR3: CASSSSSYEQYF
DNA: TGTGCCAGTTCGTCTAGCTCCTACGAGCAGTACTTC

size: few
D: .
J: TRBJ2-7
V: TRBV6-2/TRBV6-3
CDR3: CASRPRDSVYEQYF
DNA: TGTGCCAGCAGACCCAGGGACTCGGTCTACGAGCAGTACTTC

size: many
D: .
J: TRBJ2-3
V: TRBV11-2
CDR3: CASSLGPTALVVNTQYF
DNA: TGTGCCAGCAGCTTAGGGCCGACAGCGTTGGTAGTGAATACGCAGTATTTT

size: .
D: .
J: TRBJ2-5
V: TRBV7-6
CDR3: CASSLVGNQETQYF
DNA: TGTGCCAGCAGCTTAGTGGGGAATCAAGAGACCCAGTACTTC

size: many
D: .
J: TRBJ1-1
V: TRBV7-4
CDR3: CAREDSLAPEAFF
DNA: TGTGCCAGGGAGGACAGCCTCGCCCCTGAAGCTTTCTTT

size: many
D: TRBD2
J: TRBJ2-5
V: TRBV6-1
CDR3: CASSEGAGESQETQYF
DNA: TGTGCCAGCAGTGAAGGAGCGGGGGAGTCCCAAGAGACCCAGTACTTC

size: .
D: .
J: TRBJ1-2
V: TRBV2
CDR3: CASSEALWDYGYTF
DNA: TGTGCCAGCAGTGAAGCGCTGTGGGACTATGGCTACACCTTC

size: few
D: TRBD2
J: TRBJ2-7
V: TRBV29-1
CDR3: CSVGGGYEQYF
DNA: TGCAGCGTGGGGGGGGGCTACGAGCAGTACTTC

size: .
D: .
J: TRBJ2-7
V: TRBV12-3/TRBV12-4
CDR3: CASSLHVTYEQYF
DNA: TGTGCCAGCAGTTTGCATGTTACCTACGAGCAGTACTTC

size: .
D: .
J: TRBJ1-2
V: TRBV12-3/TRBV12-4
CDR3: CASSFWGITGYTF
DNA: TGTGCCAGCAGTTTTTGGGGGATCACGGGCTACACCTTC

size: few
D: TRBD1
J: TRBJ1-4
V: TRBV27
CDR3: CASSPGTAYNEKLFF
DNA: TGTGCCAGCAGTCCCGGGACAGCATATAATGAAAAACTGTTTTTT

size: many
D: TRBD1
J: TRBJ1-5
V: TRBV20-1
CDR3: CSARSGTANQPQHF
DNA: TGCAGTGCTAGGTCCGGGACAGCGAATCAGCCCCAGCATTTT

size: many
D: TRBD2
J: TRBJ2-7
V: TRBV7-2
CDR3: CASSPGLAVTGQYF
DNA: TGTGCCAGCAGCCCGGGACTAGCGGTGACAGGGCAGTACTTC

size: many
D: TRBD1
J: TRBJ2-2
V: TRBV2
CDR3: CASKGQGTGELFF
DNA: TGTGCCAGCAAAGGACAGGGCACCGGGGAGCTGTTTTTT

size: many
D: .
J: TRBJ2-7
V: TRBV20-1
CDR3: CSARAGTLSYEQYF
DNA: TGCAGTGCTAGAGCAGGGACCCTCTCCTACGAGCAGTACTTC

size: many
D: .
J: TRBJ2-3
V: TRBV2
CDR3: CASSAQGLETDTQYF
DNA: TGTGCCAGCAGCGCGCAGGGGTTGGAGACAGATACGCAGTATTTT

size: few
D: TRBD2
J: TRBJ2-1
V: TRBV6-7
CDR3: CASSYPPGHLAGERYNEQFF
DNA: TGTGCCAGCAGTTATCCGCCGGGTCACTTAGCGGGGGAGCGCTACAATGAGCAGTTCTTC

size: .
D: TRBD1
J: TRBJ2-7
V: TRBV5-6
CDR3: CASSGVFVGQGRLEQYF
DNA: TGTGCCAGCAGCGGAGTGTTTGTGGGACAGGGCCGTTTGGAGCAGTACTTC

size: .
D: TRBD1
J: TRBJ1-5
V: TRBV20-1
CDR3: CSASTGGGNQPQHF
DNA: TGCAGTGCGTCGACAGGGGGCGGCAATCAGCCCCAGCATTTT

size: few
D: TRBD2
J: TRBJ2-7
V: TRBV20-1
CDR3: CSAPNPTSGLYEQYF
DNA: TGCAGTGCTCCCAACCCCACTAGCGGACTCTACGAGCAGTACTTC